This entry lists 20 T cell receptor beta chains sequenced from one sample in a study of blood T cell repertoires in COVID-19. Only in-frame clones appear in the TCRdb table, and some are missing; sequencing was by immunoSEQ multiplex PCR. The profile shows tens of thousands of clones, 80% of them singletons. Sequencing input: peripheral blood. The receptors were gathered from an older man with active or convalescent COVID-19.

This clone was counted only a few times. The V gene is TRBV5-5, the J gene TRBJ1-5; 7 positions match TRBD1. This CDR3 has 16 residues. Germline trimming cut 4 bases from V and 0 bases from J; bases unmatched to any gene: 7. Looked up from germline, CDR1 is SGHKS and CDR2 is YYEKEE (reference sequence). The CDR3 region is CASSLGQTYSNQPQHF. DNA for the CDR3: TGTGCCAGCAGCCTGGGACAGACCTATAGCAATCAGCCCCAGCATTTT.

This chain links TRBV7-8 with TRBJ2-7; tentative D call: TRBD2 (6 bases). Germline CDR1 is SGHVS and CDR2 is FQNEAQ. The CDR3 totals 18 residues. V was pared by 2 bases and J by 0 bases, with 20 bases between. Here the CDR3 DNA reads TGTGCCAGCAGCTTAACCGCCTTAAGTGGGAGGAGCTCCTACGAGCAGTACTTC. Residues: CASSLTALSGRSSYEQYF.

For the CDR3, the DNA is TGTGCCAGCAGTCAGACCAGGGCGCAGTATTTT. It is translated as CASSQTRAQYF. V usage is TRBV28 and J usage is TRBJ2-3, with a tentative D call TRBD1 (5 bases). The V and J ends lost 5 bases and 10 bases respectively, with 10 bases between them. Looked up from germline, CDR1 is MDHEN and CDR2 is SYDVKM. The CDR3 runs to 11 residues. The full variable domain, with the rest looked up from reference TRBV28 and TRBJ2-3, is DVKVTQSSRYLVKRTGEKVFLECVQDMDHENMFWYRQDPGLGLRLIYFSYDVKMKEKGDIPEGYSVSREKKERFSLILESASTNQTSMYLCASSQTRAQYFGPGTRLTVL.

This CDR3 is CASSYSRAVPWEQYF. DNA for the CDR3: TGTGCCAGCAGTTACTCGAGAGCGGTCCCCTGGGAGCAGTACTTC. The chain combines TRBV6-5 with TRBJ2-7; possibly TRBD2 for D (5 bases). Germline loops: CDR1 MNHEY, CDR2 SVGAGI. This CDR3 comprises 15 residues. Trimming cost V 0 bases and J 7 bases, with 16 bases left between them.

The V call is TRBV3-1 (or the pseudogene TRBV3-2), the J call TRBJ1-3; D call uncertain. V was pared by 4 bases and J by 2 bases, with 15 bases between. Germline lookup yields CDR1 LGHDT and CDR2 YNNKEL (reference sequence). The CDR3 length is 16 residues. Here the CDR3 reads CASSPNPAGTGNTIYF. The DNA of the CDR3 is TGTGCCAGCAGCCCTAACCCCGCGGGGACTGGAAACACCATATATTTT.

The rearrangement uses TRBV18 and TRBJ2-7, with D perhaps TRBD1 (6 bases). Between the trimmed V and J ends, which lost 1 base and 6 bases, there was a span of 16 bases. Germline CDR1 reads KGHSH; CDR2 reads LQKENI. The CDR3 contains 15 residues. The DNA of the CDR3 is TGTGCCAGCTCACCACTAAGCCAGGGGATAGGCGAGCAGTACTTC. It is translated as CASSPLSQGIGEQYF. Together with reference TRBV18 and TRBJ2-7, the CDR3 gives the full variable domain: NAGVMQNPRHLVRRRGQEARLRCSPMKGHSHVYWYRQLPEEGLKFMVYLQKENIIDESGMPKERFSAEFPKEGPSILRIQQVVRGDSAAYFCASSPLSQGIGEQYFGPGTRLTVT.

The chain has TRBV27 and TRBJ2-1, with TRBD2 matching over 8 bases. The CDR3 has 15 amino acids. In germline, CDR1 is MNHEY, CDR2 SMNVEV (reference sequence). Trimming removed 6 bases from V and 3 bases from J; junction bases left unmatched: 7. The DNA for the CDR3 is TGTGCCAGCAGCCGGACCGGGGGGGACTACAATGAGCAGTTCTTC. Translation gives CASSRTGGDYNEQFF.

This rearrangement joins TRBV7-2 to TRBJ1-6, with unresolved D. Trimming took 1 base from V and 10 from J, leaving 14 bases between them. The CDR3 has 15 residues. Germline values: CDR1 SGHTA, CDR2 FQGNSA. This chain's CDR3 is CASSLGEGGRSPLHF. The CDR3 bases are TGTGCCAGCAGCTTAGGTGAGGGAGGAAGGTCACCCCTCCACTTT.

This chain connects TRBV28 to TRBJ1-5; TRBD1 matches at 8 bases. The V gene's germline CDR1 is MDHEN and CDR2 SYDVKM. The CDR3 consists of 13 residues. After removal of 2 bases from V and 6 bases from J, the junction contained 0 bases not matched to a gene. As DNA, the CDR3 is TGTGCCAGCAGTTTACAGGGGGCTCAGCCCCAGCATTTT. This codes for CASSLQGAQPQHF. The complete variable domain, with remaining parts taken from reference TRBV28 and TRBJ1-5, reads DVKVTQSSRYLVKRTGEKVFLECVQDMDHENMFWYRQDPGLGLRLIYFSYDVKMKEKGDIPEGYSVSREKKERFSLILESASTNQTSMYLCASSLQGAQPQHFGDGTRLSIL.

The chain recombines TRBV7-8 with TRBJ1-6; D not certain. The CDR3 sequence is 16 residues long. With 4 bases removed from V and 0 bases from J, the gap between germline ends came to 10 bases. Germline CDR1 reads SGHVS; CDR2 reads FQNEAQ. CDR3 region: CASSSFSSSYNSPLHF. Written as DNA, the CDR3 is TGTGCCAGCAGCTCATTCTCCAGCTCCTATAATTCACCCCTCCACTTT.

The V gene is TRBV7-2, the J gene TRBJ2-5; tentatively, D is TRBD1 (6 bases). From germline, CDR1 is SGHTA and CDR2 FQGNSA. This CDR3 contains 14 residues. The V end lost 4 bases, the J end lost 1 base, and 10 bases lay between the germline ends. The CDR3: CASSSGQFQETQYF. CDR3 coding DNA: TGTGCCAGCAGCTCCGGACAGTTCCAAGAGACCCAGTACTTC.

The gene calls are TRBV7-2 and TRBJ2-7, with D maybe TRBD2 (5 bases). Germline CDR1 SGHTA, CDR2 FQGNSA. V was trimmed by 5 bases and J by 6 bases, leaving 17 bases between them. The CDR3 length is 14 residues. CDR3 bases: TGTGCCAGCAGCCCTGGACTGAAGGGCGGCGAGCAGTACTTC. Protein: CASSPGLKGGEQYF.

The V call is TRBV4-2, the J call TRBJ2-5; 7 bases match TRBD2. CDR1 and CDR2 (germline): LGHNA, YNFKEQ. The V gene end was trimmed by 4 bases and the J gene end by 4 bases; junction bases not matched to a gene: 9. CDR3 size: 15 residues. CDR3 in DNA: TGTGCCAGCAGCCCCCTGGGGGGGTACCCAGAGACCCAGTACTTC. Translation: CASSPLGGYPETQYF.

The chain uses TRBV2 and TRBJ2-2; D gene unclear. The V end lost 2 bases, the J end lost 4 bases, and 14 bases lay between the germline ends. Germline V gives CDR1 SNHLY, CDR2 FYNNEI. The CDR3 contains 16 residues. The CDR3 reads CASSELGGRSTGELFF. Written as DNA, the CDR3 is TGTGCCAGCAGTGAATTGGGTGGTAGGAGCACCGGGGAGCTGTTTTTT.

In its sample, this clone was seen once. The chain recombines TRBV27 with TRBJ1-3, with TRBD1 identical over 8 bases. This CDR3 has 14 residues. V gave up 3 bases and J gave up 9 bases; unmatched junction bases: 7. Germline-derived CDR1 and CDR2 are MNHEY and SMNVEV (reference sequence). CDR3 region: CASSLGGQGGTIYF. CDR3 nucleotide sequence: TGTGCCAGCAGTTTGGGAGGACAGGGCGGCACCATATATTTT.

The V and J genes are TRBV7-3 and TRBJ2-2; 11 bases fit TRBD1. CDR1 is SGHTA and CDR2 is FQGTGA in the germline V gene. With 5 bases clipped from V and 0 bases from J, the junction kept 5 bases outside the gene matches. The CDR3 has 17 residues. CDR3 sequence reads: CASSPGQGAPNTGELFF. The CDR3 DNA sequence: TGTGCCAGCAGCCCCGGACAGGGGGCCCCGAACACCGGGGAGCTGTTTTTT.

This chain connects TRBV19 to TRBJ2-1, with 8 bases that match TRBD2. V lost 5 bases and J lost 9; bases outside the gene matches: 6. The germline V gene encodes CDR1 LNHDA and CDR2 SQIVND (reference sequence). The CDR3 is 13 amino acids. The CDR3: CASSPGGSSEQFF. The CDR3 DNA follows: TGTGCCAGTAGTCCGGGAGGGTCGAGTGAGCAGTTCTTC.

This clone turned up a few times. This chain joins TRBV7-9 and TRBJ1-2, with a possible D match to TRBD1 (6 bases). Trimming removed 5 bases from V and 4 bases from J, with 17 bases in between. Germline V gives CDR1 SEHNR, CDR2 FQNEAQ (reference sequence). The CDR3 contains 15 residues. The CDR3 bases are TGTGCCAGCAGCACCGAATACAGGGATGGCTATGGCTACACCTTC. It encodes CASSTEYRDGYGYTF.

This chain joins TRBV18 and TRBJ2-7, with a possible D match to TRBD1 (8 bases). Germline loops: CDR1 KGHSH, CDR2 LQKENI. Trimming stripped 5 bases from V and 2 bases from J, with 16 bases between. The CDR3 totals 15 residues. The CDR3 DNA sequence: TGTGCCAGCTCAGAGACAGGGGAGGGAGCCTACGAGCAGTACTTC. Its protein product is CASSETGEGAYEQYF.

The chain links TRBV10-3 to TRBJ2-2; 14 nucleotides align to TRBD2. The V and J ends lost 4 bases and 4 bases, in that order; junction bases with no gene match: 5. This CDR3 contains 17 residues. Per the germline V gene, CDR1 is ENHRY and CDR2 is SYGVKD. In DNA form, the CDR3 reads TGTGCCATCAGTGGAGGACTAGCGGGAGGAGCCACCGGGGAGCTGTTTTTT. It encodes CAISGGLAGGATGELFF.